Reported below is one T cell receptor (beta chain). Its antigen is undetermined. The CDR3 consists of 14 residues. After removal of 6 bases from V and 8 bases from J, the junction contained 9 bases not matched to a gene. From germline, CDR1 is ENHRY and CDR2 SYGVKD. The data originate from a study of cytomegalovirus exposure and HLA in healthy donors. Study findings and constraints: A later analysis showed TCR association rates differing by HLA locus, peaking at DRB1 and lowest at HLA-C.

Use of 60 Vbeta and 13 Jbeta primers characterized the PCR. Repertoires were generated with immunoSEQ multiplex PCR, while TCRdb's copy carries only in-frame clones and drops some. Among about 160,000 clones listed, around four fifths were seen once. V gene TRBV10-3 combines with J gene TRBJ2-1, with TRBD2 matching 8 bases. Sequencing was done on a sample of PBMCs. The clonotype was recovered from a woman in her 30s in good health and CMV-seronegative. CDR3 amino acids: CAISSGGGLYEQFF. CDR3 DNA: TGTGCCATCAGCTCGGGCGGGGGGTTGTATGAGCAGTTCTTC.